These 9 T cell receptor beta chains share one sample of origin, sequenced in a study of HIV-infected patients and healthy controls. TCRdb independently ran MiXCR on the 5' RACE reads; one entry per CDR3 protein. Here the sample spans 19,000 or so distinct CDR3 sequences, roughly 20% being singletons. The sample consisted of CD8+ T cells from blood. These receptor sequences come from a human donor in good health.

In this sample, this clonotype turned up a few times. This chain connects TRBV28 to TRBJ2-1; TRBD1 aligns across 7 bases. This CDR3 has 15 residues. Trimming at V came to 6 bases and at J to 3 bases, leaving 8 bases not matched to a gene. The V gene's germline CDR1 is MDHEN and CDR2 SYDVKM. In nucleotides, the CDR3 is TGTGCCAGCAGCACCGGGACAGACTTCTACAATGAGCAGTTCTTC. Its protein product is CASSTGTDFYNEQFF.

This clonotype came up a few times. The chain carries TRBV27 and TRBJ1-1; maybe TRBD1 (5 bases). Germline V gene sequence: CDR1 MNHEY, CDR2 SMNVEV (reference sequence). The V end was cut by 3 bases, the J end by 2 bases, with 10 bases between. CDR3 size: 14 residues. As DNA, the CDR3 is TGTGCCAGCAGTTTTGGGGGGGGAAACACTGAAGCTTTCTTT. Its protein product is CASSFGGGNTEAFF.

The chain joins TRBV4-1 to TRBJ2-1, with TRBD2 matching 10 bases. Trimming cost V 3 bases and J 1 base; bases outside gene matches: 3. The CDR3 loop spans 16 amino acids. The germline V gene has CDR1 MGHRA and CDR2 YSYEKL. CDR3 in DNA: TGCGCCAGCAGCCAGCAACTAGCGGGATCCTACAATGAGCAGTTCTTC. It encodes CASSQQLAGSYNEQFF.

The rearrangement uses TRBV6-1 and TRBJ2-1; TRBD1 matches 12 bases. V shed 6 bases, J shed 4 bases, and the junction held 4 bases outside the gene matches. Germline CDR1 and CDR2: MNHNS and SASEGT. The CDR3 has 15 residues. CDR3 sequence (DNA): TGTGCCAGCAGGAGGGACAGGGGGCTTTACAATGAGCAGTTCTTC. This codes for CASRRDRGLYNEQFF.

This clonotype was found a few times. The chain carries TRBV5-1 and TRBJ2-5; TRBD1 agrees at 9 bases. Trimming at V came to 4 bases and at J to 4 bases, leaving 11 bases not matched to a gene. The CDR3 is 16 residues long. The germline gives CDR1 SGHRS, CDR2 YFSETQ. The CDR3 reads CASSVGQGMLRETQYF. The CDR3 DNA sequence: TGCGCCAGCAGCGTGGGACAGGGAATGTTGCGAGAGACCCAGTACTTC.

This clonotype has only a few counts. This chain uses TRBV7-9 with TRBJ2-5; TRBD1 matches at 8 bases. Germline CDR1 SEHNR, CDR2 FQNEAQ (reference sequence). The CDR3 runs to 16 residues. J gave up 5 bases and V 4 bases, and 12 bases lay outside the gene matches. The CDR3 DNA follows: TGTGCCAGCAGCTCGATGGGCAGGGGGCTAGAGGAGACCCAGTACTTC. Its translation: CASSSMGRGLEETQYF.

This clonotype was recorded at least ten times. This sequence joins TRBV19 and TRBJ2-5, with 7 bases aligning to TRBD1. The junction had 6 bases not matched to a gene; V was cut back by 9 bases and J by 2 bases. This CDR3 has 13 residues. The germline V gene encodes CDR1 LNHDA and CDR2 SQIVND (reference sequence). CDR3 sequence: CASSGQAQETQYF. As DNA, the CDR3 is TGTGCCAGCTCAGGACAGGCACAAGAGACCCAGTACTTC.

This chain uses TRBV11-2 with TRBJ2-5; 12 bases are shared with TRBD2. The CDR3 runs 15 residues. V shed 3 bases and J 6 bases; nucleotides not matched to a gene: 5. CDR1 SGHAT and CDR2 FQNNGV come from the germline V gene. The CDR3 DNA reads as TGTGCCAGCAGCTTGACTAGCGGGGGATTGAAGACCCAGTACTTC. Its protein product is CASSLTSGGLKTQYF.

A few counts support this clonotype. This chain connects TRBV19 to TRBJ2-7; 7 bases align to TRBD1. The V gene end was trimmed by 6 bases and the J gene end by 2 bases; junction bases not matched to a gene: 7. Germline V gene lookup returns CDR1 LNHDA and CDR2 SQIVND (reference sequence). The CDR3 extends over 14 amino acids. CDR3: CASSLRDRPYEQYF. The CDR3 nucleotides read TGTGCCAGTAGCCTAAGGGACAGACCCTACGAGCAGTACTTC.